The 12 T cell receptor beta chains below all came from one sample that was sequenced in a study of blood T cell repertoires in COVID-19 (dated by TCRdb to about 2020). The library was generated by the immunoSEQ multiplex PCR assay. Drawn from immuneACCESS, this table holds only the in-frame rearrangements with V and J called that TCRdb kept. Clones are partly lost; checked studies trace under half to an unresolved V gene and leave the rest unexplained. This sample comprises 8,500 or so clones, approximately 80% of them detected only once. The ten largest clones add up to roughly 7.4% of the sample. The sample comprised peripheral blood. The receptor source for this set is a man between 65 and 80 years old with active COVID-19.

This clone was picked up a small number of times. The chain combines TRBV18 with TRBJ2-6; D may be TRBD2 (5 bases). The CDR3 totals 17 residues. Trimming shortened V by 3 bases and J by 0 bases, and 12 bases separated the two germline ends. Germline CDR1 reads KGHSH; CDR2 reads LQKENI. DNA of the CDR3: TGTGCCAGCTCACCTAGGACGGGAAACTCTGGGGCCAACGTCCTGACTTTC. It specifies CASSPRTGNSGANVLTF.

In DNA, the CDR3 is TGTGCCAGCAGTGAAACCAGCGATGAGCAGTTCTTC. Encoded protein: CASSETSDEQFF. This chain connects TRBV2 to TRBJ2-1; the D is unclear. The CDR3 contains 12 residues. Germline CDR1 is SNHLY and CDR2 is FYNNEI. V lost 2 bases to trimming and J lost 8 bases, with 7 bases between them.

This clone was found once. The J gene is TRBJ1-6, the V gene TRBV6-4; a weak D match, TRBD1 (6 bases). CDR3 length: 15 amino acids. Germline V lookup: CDR1 MRHNA, CDR2 SNTAGT. V was shortened by 4 bases and J by 8 bases, with 15 bases between the two germline ends. CDR3 sequence: CASSAQQGPHSPLHF. CDR3 bases: TGTGCCAGCAGTGCCCAACAGGGACCCCATTCACCCCTCCACTTT.

The chain employs TRBV29-1 and TRBJ1-2, with D possibly being TRBD1 (5 bases). Germline values: CDR1 SQVTM, CDR2 ANQGSEA. This CDR3 has 12 residues. Trimming took 2 bases from V and 8 from J, leaving 12 bases between them. As DNA, the CDR3 is TGCAGCGTTGAAATGGGGACTGGGGGCTACACCTTC. Protein: CSVEMGTGGYTF.

The rearrangement uses TRBV29-1 and TRBJ2-7; 8 bases are a match to TRBD1. CDR1 and CDR2 (germline): SQVTM, ANQGSEA. The CDR3 has 13 amino acids. V shed 7 bases and J 2 bases; nucleotides not matched to a gene: 7. CDR3 coding DNA: TGCAGCGCCCTGGACAGGGCTGCCTACGAGCAGTACTTC. Translating it yields CSALDRAAYEQYF.

V usage is TRBV3-1 (or the pseudogene TRBV3-2) and J usage is TRBJ2-3; 10 bases are a match to TRBD2. Germline V gene sequence: CDR1 LGHDT, CDR2 YNNKEL (reference sequence). The CDR3 runs 15 residues. V dropped 3 bases and J dropped 4; count of bases not matched to a gene: 4. The CDR3 loop reads CASSQSGRDSDTQYF. CDR3 nucleotides: TGTGCCAGCAGCCAGAGCGGGAGGGACTCAGATACGCAGTATTTT.

V and J are TRBV6-5 and TRBJ2-7; no reliable D call. The V and J ends lost 6 bases and 1 base respectively, with 13 bases between them. The CDR3 runs 14 residues. Germline values: CDR1 MNHEY, CDR2 SVGAGI. CDR3 DNA sequence: TGTGCCAGCAGGTCCCCGGTCGCATCCTACGAGCAGTACTTC. This translates into CASRSPVASYEQYF.

This chain connects TRBV12-3 or TRBV12-4 to TRBJ1-1; D gene uncertain. V was clipped by 4 bases and J by 4 bases, with 10 bases between them. This CDR3 is built from 13 residues. The CDR3 coding sequence is TGTGCCAGCAGTTCCACACACACCACTGAAGCTTTCTTT. Translated: CASSSTHTTEAFF.

The chain combines TRBV21-1 with TRBJ1-2; the table's D call, TRBD1, was not checked against the DNA. TRBV21-1 is a documented pseudogene. This CDR3 spans 16 amino acids. The CDR3 region is CASSKPLGLINYGYTF. CDR3 sequence (DNA): TGTGCCAGCAGCAAACCACTGGGGCTGATTAACTATGGCTACACCTTC.

The rearrangement uses TRBV4-3 and TRBJ1-4, with TRBD1 matching 7 bases. With V trimmed by 0 bases and J by 4 bases, 5 bases remained unmatched. Germline V gene sequence: CDR1 LGHNA, CDR2 YSLEER. This CDR3 has 16 residues. The CDR3 spells CASSQDAAGGNEKLFF. CDR3 DNA sequence: TGCGCCAGCAGCCAAGATGCGGCAGGGGGTAATGAAAAACTGTTTTTT.

The rearrangement uses TRBV18 and TRBJ1-1, with a tentative D call TRBD1 (5 bases). The V gene's germline CDR1 is KGHSH and CDR2 LQKENI. This CDR3 contains 15 residues. V lost 2 bases to trimming and J lost 3 bases, with 13 bases between them. Written as DNA, the CDR3 is TGTGCCAGCTCACCAACAGGCTCTGGGGACACTGAAGCTTTCTTT. This translates into CASSPTGSGDTEAFF.

The chain uses TRBV21-1 and TRBJ2-5; the D segment call TRBD2 is taken from the table without a DNA check. TRBV21-1 is a recognized pseudogene. The CDR3 runs to 17 residues. As DNA, the CDR3 is TGTGCCAGCAGCAAAATCGTCGCTAGCGGACTTCAAGAGACCCAGTACTTC. This codes for CASSKIVASGLQETQYF.